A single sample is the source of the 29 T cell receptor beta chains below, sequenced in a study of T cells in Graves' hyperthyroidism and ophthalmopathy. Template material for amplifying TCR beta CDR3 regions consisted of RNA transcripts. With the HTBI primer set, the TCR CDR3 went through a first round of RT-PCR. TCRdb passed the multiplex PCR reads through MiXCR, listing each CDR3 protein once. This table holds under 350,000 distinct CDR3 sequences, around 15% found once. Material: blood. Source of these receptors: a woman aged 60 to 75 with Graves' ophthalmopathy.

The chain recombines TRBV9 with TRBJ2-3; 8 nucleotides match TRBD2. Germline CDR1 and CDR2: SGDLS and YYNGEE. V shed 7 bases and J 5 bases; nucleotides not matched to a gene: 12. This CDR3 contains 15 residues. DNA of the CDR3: TGTGCCAGCGGCGGGGGGCAGGCCTCGGGAGATACGCAGTATTTT. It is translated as CASGGGQASGDTQYF.

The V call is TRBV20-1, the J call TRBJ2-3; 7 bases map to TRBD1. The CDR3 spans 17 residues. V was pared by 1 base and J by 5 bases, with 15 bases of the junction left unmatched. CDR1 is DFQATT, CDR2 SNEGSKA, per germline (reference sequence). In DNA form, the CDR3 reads TGCAGTGCTAGAGGTTTTACACAGGGGCGGGTTTTAGATACGCAGTATTTT. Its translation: CSARGFTQGRVLDTQYF.

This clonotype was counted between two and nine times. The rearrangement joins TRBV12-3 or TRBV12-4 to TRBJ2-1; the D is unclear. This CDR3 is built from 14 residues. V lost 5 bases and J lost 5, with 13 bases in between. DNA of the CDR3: TGTGCCAGCAGTCCCGGGCACGCGAACAATGAGCAGTTCTTC. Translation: CASSPGHANNEQFF.

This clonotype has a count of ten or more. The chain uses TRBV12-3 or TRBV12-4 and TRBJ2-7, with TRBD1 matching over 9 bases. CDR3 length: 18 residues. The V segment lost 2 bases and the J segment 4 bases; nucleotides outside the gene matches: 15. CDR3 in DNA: TGTGCCAGCAGTTTACGCTCTAGGGACAGGGATTTTTTATACGAGCAGTACTTC. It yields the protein CASSLRSRDRDFLYEQYF.

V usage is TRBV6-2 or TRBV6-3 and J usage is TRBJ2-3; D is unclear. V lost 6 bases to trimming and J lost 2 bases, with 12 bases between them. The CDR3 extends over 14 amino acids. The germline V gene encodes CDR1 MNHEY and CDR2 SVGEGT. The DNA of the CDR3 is TGTGCCAGCAGACTCAGGATTACCACAGATACGCAGTATTTT. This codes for CASRLRITTDTQYF.

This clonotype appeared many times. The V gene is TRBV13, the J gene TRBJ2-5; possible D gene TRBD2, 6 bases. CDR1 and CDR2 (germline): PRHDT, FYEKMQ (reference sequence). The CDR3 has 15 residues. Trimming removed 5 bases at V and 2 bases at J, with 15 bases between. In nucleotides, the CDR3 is TGTGCCAGCAGCCGCCCGGCGGGGATACAAGAGACCCAGTACTTC. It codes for CASSRPAGIQETQYF.

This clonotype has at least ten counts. CDR3 region: CASSRAILNTEAFF. In DNA form, the CDR3 reads TGTGCCAGTTCTAGGGCGATATTGAACACTGAAGCTTTCTTT. V usage is TRBV19 and J usage is TRBJ1-1; D gene unclear. Germline CDR1 is LNHDA and CDR2 is SQIVND (reference sequence). The CDR3 sequence is 14 residues long. V lost 8 bases and J 0 bases, leaving 13 bases between the germline ends.

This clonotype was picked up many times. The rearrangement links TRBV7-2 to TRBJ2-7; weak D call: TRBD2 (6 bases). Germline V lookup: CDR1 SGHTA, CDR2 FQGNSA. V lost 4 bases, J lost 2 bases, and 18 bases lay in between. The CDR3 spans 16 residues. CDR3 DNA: TGTGCCAGCAGCTCCCGAGCCGGGACTCCCACCTACGAGCAGTACTTC. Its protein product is CASSSRAGTPTYEQYF.

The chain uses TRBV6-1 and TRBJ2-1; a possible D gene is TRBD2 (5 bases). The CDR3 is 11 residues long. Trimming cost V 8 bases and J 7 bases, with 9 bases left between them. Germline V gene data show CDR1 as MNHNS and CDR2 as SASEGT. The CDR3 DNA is TGTGCCAGCGGGAGATTAAATGAGCAGTTCTTC. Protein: CASGRLNEQFF.

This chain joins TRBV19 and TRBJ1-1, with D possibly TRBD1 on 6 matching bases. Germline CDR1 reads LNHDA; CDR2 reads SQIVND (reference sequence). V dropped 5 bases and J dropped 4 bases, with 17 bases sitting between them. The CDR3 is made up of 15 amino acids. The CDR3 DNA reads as TGTGCCAGTAGTTTTGCGGGGGGGCCGGGCACTGAAGCTTTCTTT. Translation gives CASSFAGGPGTEAFF.

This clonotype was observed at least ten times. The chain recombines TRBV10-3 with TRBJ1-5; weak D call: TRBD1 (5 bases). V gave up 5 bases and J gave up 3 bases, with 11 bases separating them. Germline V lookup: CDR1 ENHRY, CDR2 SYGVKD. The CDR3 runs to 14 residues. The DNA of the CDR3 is TGTGCCATCAGTCCTGACAGCACCAATCAGCCCCAGCATTTT. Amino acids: CAISPDSTNQPQHF.

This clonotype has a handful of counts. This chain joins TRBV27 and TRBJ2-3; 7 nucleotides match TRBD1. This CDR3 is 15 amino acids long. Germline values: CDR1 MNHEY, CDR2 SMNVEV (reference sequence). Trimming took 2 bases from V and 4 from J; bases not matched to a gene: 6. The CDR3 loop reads CASSLDRVGADTQYF. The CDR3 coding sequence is TGTGCCAGCAGTTTAGACAGGGTTGGGGCAGATACGCAGTATTTT.

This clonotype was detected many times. The CDR3 region has the DNA TGTGCCAGCAGCCGCGGGACATATAGCAATCAGCCCCAGCATTTT. This codes for CASSRGTYSNQPQHF. The chain combines TRBV16 with TRBJ1-5; maybe TRBD1 (6 bases). Trimming stripped 4 bases from V and 0 bases from J, with 10 bases between. The CDR3 is 15 residues long. Germline V CDR1 and CDR2: KGHSY, FQNENV.

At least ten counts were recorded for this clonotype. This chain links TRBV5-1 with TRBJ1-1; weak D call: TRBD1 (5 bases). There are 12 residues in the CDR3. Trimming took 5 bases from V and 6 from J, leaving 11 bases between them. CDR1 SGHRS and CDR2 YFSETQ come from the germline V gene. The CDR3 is CASRWDAAEAFF. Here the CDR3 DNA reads TGCGCCAGCAGATGGGACGCAGCTGAAGCTTTCTTT.

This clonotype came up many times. The CDR3 spells CASRARGPEAFF. The CDR3 region has the DNA TGTGCCAGCAGAGCCAGAGGCCCTGAAGCTTTCTTT. V usage is TRBV6-2 or TRBV6-3 and J usage is TRBJ1-1; D is uncertain. The CDR3 totals 12 residues. V gave up 6 bases and J gave up 6 bases, with 11 bases separating them. Looked up from germline, CDR1 is MNHEY and CDR2 is SVGEGT.

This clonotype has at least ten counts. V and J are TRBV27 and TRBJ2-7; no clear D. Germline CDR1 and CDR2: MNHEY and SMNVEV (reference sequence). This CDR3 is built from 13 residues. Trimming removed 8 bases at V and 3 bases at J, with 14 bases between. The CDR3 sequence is CASAWRLNYEQYF. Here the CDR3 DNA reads TGTGCCAGCGCGTGGCGGCTCAACTACGAGCAGTACTTC.

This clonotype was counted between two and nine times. The CDR3 DNA sequence: TGTGCCAGCAGTTTATTAGGGGTAGTCGGAAACACCATATATTTT. Protein: CASSLLGVVGNTIYF. The chain couples TRBV12-3 or TRBV12-4 to TRBJ1-3; D may be TRBD1 (5 bases). Trimming pared 2 bases from V and 4 bases from J, leaving 12 bases between. The CDR3 extends over 15 amino acids.

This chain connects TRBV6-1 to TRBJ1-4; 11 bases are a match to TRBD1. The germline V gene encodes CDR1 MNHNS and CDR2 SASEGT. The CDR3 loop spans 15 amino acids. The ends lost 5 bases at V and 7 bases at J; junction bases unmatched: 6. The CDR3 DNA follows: TGTGCCAGCAGTTTGGACAGGGGGCCTGGTGAAAAACTGTTTTTT. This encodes CASSLDRGPGEKLFF.

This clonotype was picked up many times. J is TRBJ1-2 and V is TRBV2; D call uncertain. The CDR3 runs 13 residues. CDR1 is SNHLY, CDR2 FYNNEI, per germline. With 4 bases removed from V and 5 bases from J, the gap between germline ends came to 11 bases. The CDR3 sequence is CASSADREYGYTF. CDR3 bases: TGTGCCAGCAGTGCCGACCGGGAGTATGGCTACACCTTC.

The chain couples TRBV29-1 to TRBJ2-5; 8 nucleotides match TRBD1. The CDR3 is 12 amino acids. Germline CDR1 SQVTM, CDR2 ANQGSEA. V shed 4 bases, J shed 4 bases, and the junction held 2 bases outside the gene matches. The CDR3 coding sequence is TGCAGCGTTGCAGGGGGCATAGAGACCCAGTACTTC. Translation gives CSVAGGIETQYF.

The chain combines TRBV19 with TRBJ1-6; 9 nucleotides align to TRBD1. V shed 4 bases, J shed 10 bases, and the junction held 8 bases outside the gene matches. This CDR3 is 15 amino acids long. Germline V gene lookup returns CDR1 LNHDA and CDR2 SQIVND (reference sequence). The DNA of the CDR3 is TGTGCCAGTAGTACTAACAGGGGGCGTCGGTCACCCCTCCACTTT. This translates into CASSTNRGRRSPLHF.

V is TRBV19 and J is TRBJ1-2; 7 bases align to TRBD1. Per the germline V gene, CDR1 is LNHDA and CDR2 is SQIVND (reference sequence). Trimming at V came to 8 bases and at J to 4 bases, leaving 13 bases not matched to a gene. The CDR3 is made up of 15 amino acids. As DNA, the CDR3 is TGTGCCAGTTCCTCCCGAGACAGGGCAGGCTATGGCTACACCTTC. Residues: CASSSRDRAGYGYTF. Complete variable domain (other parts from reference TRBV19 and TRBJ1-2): DGGITQSPKYLFRKEGQNVTLSCEQNLNHDAMYWYRQDPGQGLRLIYYSQIVNDFQKGDIAEGYSVSREKKESFPLTVTSAQKNPTAFYLCASSSRDRAGYGYTFGSGTRLTVV.

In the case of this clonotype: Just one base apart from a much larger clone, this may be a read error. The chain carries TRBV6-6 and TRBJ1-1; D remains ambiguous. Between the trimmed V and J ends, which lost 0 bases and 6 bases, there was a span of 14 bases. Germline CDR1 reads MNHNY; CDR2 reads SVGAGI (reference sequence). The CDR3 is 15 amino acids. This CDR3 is CASSYSMGIGSEAFF. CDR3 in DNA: TGTGCCAGCAGTTACTCGATGGGGATAGGGTCTGAAGCTTTCTTT.

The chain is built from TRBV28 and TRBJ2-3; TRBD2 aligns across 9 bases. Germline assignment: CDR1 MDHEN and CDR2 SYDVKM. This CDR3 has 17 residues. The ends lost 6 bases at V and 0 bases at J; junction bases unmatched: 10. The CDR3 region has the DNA TGTGCCAGCAGGCCCGCCGGGACTAGCCGGAGCACAGATACGCAGTATTTT. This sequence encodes CASRPAGTSRSTDTQYF. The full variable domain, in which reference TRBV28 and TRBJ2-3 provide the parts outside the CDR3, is DVKVTQSSRYLVKRTGEKVFLECVQDMDHENMFWYRQDPGLGLRLIYFSYDVKMKEKGDIPEGYSVSREKKERFSLILESASTNQTSMYLCASRPAGTSRSTDTQYFGPGTRLTVL.

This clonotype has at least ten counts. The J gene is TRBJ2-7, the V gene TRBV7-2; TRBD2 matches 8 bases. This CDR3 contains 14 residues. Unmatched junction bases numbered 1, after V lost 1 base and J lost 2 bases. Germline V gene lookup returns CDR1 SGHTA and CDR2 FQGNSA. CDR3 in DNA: TGTGCCAGCAGCTTAGTGCGGGGGGCCTACGAGCAGTACTTC. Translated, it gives CASSLVRGAYEQYF. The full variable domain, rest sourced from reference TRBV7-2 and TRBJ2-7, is GAGVSQSPSNKVTEKGKDVELRCDPISGHTALYWYRQSLGQGLEFLIYFQGNSAPDKSGLPSDRFSAERTGGSVSTLTIQRTQQEDSAVYLCASSLVRGAYEQYFGPGTRLTVT.

CDR3 sequence: CASSSGQPVQYF. The CDR3 DNA reads TGTGCCAGCAGCTCGGGACAGCCTGTCCAGTACTTC. V gene TRBV5-6 combines with J gene TRBJ2-5; 7 nucleotides agree with TRBD1. V lost 3 bases, J lost 10 bases, and 6 bases stayed unmatched. Germline V gene data show CDR1 as SGHDT and CDR2 as YYEEEE. The CDR3 is 12 amino acids.

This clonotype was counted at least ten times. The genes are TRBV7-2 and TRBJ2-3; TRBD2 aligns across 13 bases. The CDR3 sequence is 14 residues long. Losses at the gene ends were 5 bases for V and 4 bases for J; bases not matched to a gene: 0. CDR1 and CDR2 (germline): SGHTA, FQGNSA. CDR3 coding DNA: TGTGCCAGCAGCGGACTAGCGGGAGCAGATACGCAGTATTTT. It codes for CASSGLAGADTQYF.

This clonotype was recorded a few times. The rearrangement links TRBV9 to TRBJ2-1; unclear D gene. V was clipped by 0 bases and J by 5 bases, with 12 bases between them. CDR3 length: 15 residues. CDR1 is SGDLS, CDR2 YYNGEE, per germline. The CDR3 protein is CASSVAGANNNEQFF. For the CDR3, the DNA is TGTGCCAGCAGCGTAGCTGGTGCAAATAACAATGAGCAGTTCTTC.

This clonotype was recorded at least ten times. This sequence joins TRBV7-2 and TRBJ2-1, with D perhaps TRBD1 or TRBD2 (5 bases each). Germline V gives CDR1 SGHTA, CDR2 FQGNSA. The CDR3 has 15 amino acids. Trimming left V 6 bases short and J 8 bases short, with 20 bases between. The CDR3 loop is CASRARDLGGDEQFF. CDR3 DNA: TGTGCCAGCAGGGCCAGGGACCTGGGTGGGGATGAGCAGTTCTTC.